These 30 T cell receptor beta chains came from one sample sequenced in a study of T cell repertoires in cytomegalovirus infection. Each CDR3 protein is one row after TCRdb ran MiXCR on the reads. The table lists 400,000 or so distinct CDR3 sequences, approximately 31% of them singletons. Sequencing was carried out using PBMCs. These receptors were obtained from a human donor in good health (CMV status not recorded). Some clones in this sample may be carry-over from other donors' samples.

This clonotype came up a few times. The genes are TRBV29-1 and TRBJ2-5; D is possibly TRBD2 (5 bases). The V end lost 3 bases, the J end lost 5 bases, and 13 bases lay between the germline ends. CDR1 is SQVTM and CDR2 is ANQGSEA in the germline V gene. There are 13 residues in the CDR3. The CDR3 is CSVDKRFGETQYF. In nucleotides, the CDR3 is TGCAGCGTTGATAAGCGGTTCGGTGAGACCCAGTACTTC. Full variable domain (rest looked up from reference TRBV29-1 and TRBJ2-5): SAVISQKPSRDICQRGTSLTIQCQVDSQVTMMFWYRQQPGQSLTLIATANQGSEATYESGFVIDKFPISRPNLTFSTLTVSNMSPEDSSIYLCSVDKRFGETQYFGPGTRLLVL.

The chain is built from TRBV6-1 and TRBJ2-3; D remains unclear. From germline, CDR1 is MNHNS and CDR2 SASEGT. This CDR3 is built from 17 residues. Between the trimmed V and J ends, which lost 5 bases and 0 bases, there was a span of 18 bases. CDR3 in amino acids: CASSSWTEIPSTDTQYF. The CDR3 nucleotides are TGTGCCAGCAGTTCTTGGACGGAAATACCGAGCACAGATACGCAGTATTTT.

The chain is built from TRBV15 and TRBJ2-7, with D possibly called TRBD1 or TRBD2 (6 bases each). The CDR3 is 16 residues long. CDR1 is LNHNV and CDR2 is YYDKDF in the germline V gene (reference sequence). V lost 2 bases and J 3 bases, leaving 17 bases between the germline ends. In nucleotides, the CDR3 is TGTGCCACCAGCAGACCTAGGGGGGTCAGCCTCTACGAGCAGTACTTC. Translation: CATSRPRGVSLYEQYF.

The chain has TRBV12-3 or TRBV12-4 and TRBJ1-5; 8 bases are a match to TRBD1. This CDR3 contains 20 residues. The V gene end was trimmed by 5 bases and the J gene end by 2 bases; junction bases not matched to a gene: 20. The CDR3 nucleotides are TGTGCCAGCAGTGCCCACCTGGGGGACAGGCGCCAGATTGGCAATCAGCCCCAGCATTTT. It is translated as CASSAHLGDRRQIGNQPQHF.

This sequence joins TRBV10-3 and TRBJ2-2, with TRBD1 as a possible D gene (5 bases). Germline values: CDR1 ENHRY, CDR2 SYGVKD. Trimming pared 3 bases from V and 0 bases from J, leaving 11 bases between. CDR3 length: 16 residues. CDR3 coding DNA: TGTGCCATCAGTGACCCAGACAGCCCGAACACCGGGGAGCTGTTTTTT. Its protein is CAISDPDSPNTGELFF.

This clonotype turned up a few times. V usage is TRBV6-5 and J usage is TRBJ2-7; 10 bases match TRBD1. V lost 7 bases, J lost 3 bases, and 9 bases stayed unmatched. Germline V CDR1 and CDR2: MNHEY, SVGAGI. The CDR3 loop spans 15 amino acids. CDR3 sequence reads: CASTGGQGGNYEQYF. The CDR3 DNA reads TGTGCCAGCACCGGCGGACAGGGGGGGAACTACGAGCAGTACTTC.

There are a few counts of this clonotype. V and J are TRBV7-2 and TRBJ2-1, with 8 bases aligning to TRBD2. Trimming cost V 3 bases and J 3 bases; bases outside gene matches: 4. CDR1 SGHTA and CDR2 FQGNSA come from the germline V gene. This CDR3 has 15 residues. CDR3 DNA: TGTGCCAGCAGCTTCCGGGGGGGGAGCTACAATGAGCAGTTCTTC. It codes for CASSFRGGSYNEQFF.

J is TRBJ2-7 and V is TRBV19; 7 positions agree with TRBD1. CDR1 LNHDA and CDR2 SQIVND come from the germline V gene (reference sequence). V dropped 4 bases and J dropped 0; count of bases not matched to a gene: 9. CDR3 length equals 16 residues. Here the CDR3 DNA reads TGTGCCAGTAGTAAAGATACAGGGGCGAGCTCCTACGAGCAGTACTTC. Encoded protein: CASSKDTGASSYEQYF.

There are many counts of this clonotype. The chain links TRBV7-8 to TRBJ1-1, with 7 bases lining up with TRBD1. The V segment lost 5 bases and the J segment 1 base; nucleotides outside the gene matches: 7. This CDR3 spans 15 amino acids. Per the germline V gene, CDR1 is SGHVS and CDR2 is FQNEAQ. The CDR3: CASSTTRTGNTEAFF. CDR3 in DNA: TGTGCCAGCAGCACCACACGGACAGGGAACACTGAAGCTTTCTTT.

With regard to this clonotype: An end of the junction differs from the germline gene, which may be a read error. The J gene is TRBJ2-3, the V gene TRBV7-2; D gene uncertain. Germline V CDR1 and CDR2: SGHTA, FQGNSA. This CDR3 contains 17 residues. The CDR3 reads CASSPRLATQLTDTKYF. The CDR3 DNA reads as TGTGCCAGCAGCCCTCGACTGGCGACCCAGCTCACAGATACGAAGTATTTT. The full variable domain, its missing parts supplied by reference TRBV7-2 and TRBJ2-3, is GAGVSQSPSNKVTEKGKDVELRCDPISGHTALYWYRQSLGQGLEFLIYFQGNSAPDKSGLPSDRFSAERTGGSVSTLTIQRTQQEDSAVYLCASSPRLATQLTDTKYFGPGTRLTVL.

V is TRBV3-1 and J is TRBJ2-3; tentatively, D is TRBD1 or TRBD2 (5 bases each). CDR1 and CDR2 (germline): LGHDT, YNNKEL (reference sequence). CDR3 length equals 15 residues. V was pared by 1 base and J by 2 bases, with 10 bases between. The CDR3 DNA is TGTGCCAGCAGCCAAGTGCAGGGAGCCACAGATACGCAGTATTTT. This encodes CASSQVQGATDTQYF.

This clonotype was picked up many times. The V call is TRBV7-2, the J call TRBJ2-5, with D unresolved. The CDR3 runs 13 residues. Germline lookup yields CDR1 SGHTA and CDR2 FQGNSA. V lost 2 bases and J 6 bases, leaving 10 bases between the germline ends. DNA for the CDR3: TGTGCCAGCAGCTTACCACTGTGGAAGACCCAGTACTTC. Protein: CASSLPLWKTQYF.

This clonotype was picked up a small number of times. In DNA, the CDR3 is TGCGCCAGCAGCGTATACAGGGGACATAGCAATCAGCCCCAGCATTTT. This codes for CASSVYRGHSNQPQHF. This sequence joins TRBV5-1 and TRBJ1-5, with 7 nucleotides matching TRBD1. This CDR3 contains 16 residues. After removal of 4 bases from V and 0 bases from J, the junction contained 7 bases not matched to a gene. Germline values: CDR1 SGHRS, CDR2 YFSETQ.

This clonotype was detected ten times or more. The CDR3 sequence is CASSTDSYSNQPQHF. CDR3 in DNA: TGTGCCAGCAGCACGGACAGCTATAGCAATCAGCCCCAGCATTTT. The chain uses TRBV7-9 and TRBJ1-5; D is possibly TRBD1 (6 bases). Trimming left V 5 bases short and J 0 bases short, with 11 bases between. Germline values: CDR1 SEHNR, CDR2 FQNEAQ (reference sequence). This CDR3 has 15 residues.

The chain couples TRBV5-1 to TRBJ2-3; D is perhaps TRBD1 or TRBD2 (6 bases each). The ends were cut back, 1 base at V and 0 bases at J, with 12 bases in the middle. Germline lookup yields CDR1 SGHRS and CDR2 YFSETQ. The CDR3 loop spans 16 amino acids. The CDR3 reads CASSLLEGVSTDTQYF. CDR3 sequence (DNA): TGCGCCAGCAGCTTGTTGGAGGGGGTGAGCACAGATACGCAGTATTTT. The variable domain in full, with the rest retrieved from reference TRBV5-1 and TRBJ2-3, is KAGVTQTPRYLIKTRGQQVTLSCSPISGHRSVSWYQQTPGQGLQFLFEYFSETQRNKGNFPGRFSGRQFSNSRSEMNVSTLELGDSALYLCASSLLEGVSTDTQYFGPGTRLTVL.

This clonotype was counted only a few times. The chain combines TRBV7-8 with TRBJ1-2; 8 nucleotides match TRBD1. This CDR3 spans 14 amino acids. V was clipped by 6 bases and J by 7 bases; unmatched bases: 10. The germline V gene encodes CDR1 SGHVS and CDR2 FQNEAQ. CDR3 DNA: TGTGCCAGCAGATTGGACAGGGTTTTATCTGGCTACACCTTC. Amino acids: CASRLDRVLSGYTF.

This clonotype showed up many times. Written as DNA, the CDR3 is TGTGCCAGCAGCTTACGAGGGACTAGGAGCTACAATGAGCAGTTCTTC. Its protein product is CASSLRGTRSYNEQFF. The chain carries TRBV11-2 and TRBJ2-1, with 8 bases lining up with TRBD2. The V and J ends lost 2 bases and 3 bases, in that order; junction bases with no gene match: 6. CDR1 and CDR2 from the germline V gene are SGHAT and FQNNGV. CDR3 length equals 16 residues.

This clonotype has just a few counts. The chain couples TRBV20-1 to TRBJ2-3; the D gene is possibly TRBD2 (5 bases). CDR1 is DFQATT and CDR2 is SNEGSKA in the germline V gene (reference sequence). The CDR3 contains 14 residues. Between the trimmed V and J ends, which lost 3 bases and 1 base, there was a span of 11 bases. CDR3 in DNA: TGCAGTGCTAGGTCAAACGGGGGCACAGATACGCAGTATTTT. It yields the protein CSARSNGGTDTQYF.

This clonotype occurred many times. The J gene is TRBJ2-3, the V gene TRBV6-1; D call uncertain. The CDR3 is made up of 14 amino acids. Per the germline V gene, CDR1 is MNHNS and CDR2 is SASEGT. V lost 5 bases and J lost 2, with 11 bases in between. The CDR3 here is CASSHPAATDTQYF. CDR3 sequence (DNA): TGTGCCAGCAGTCATCCGGCCGCCACAGATACGCAGTATTTT.

The chain is built from TRBV6-1 and TRBJ1-4; D is possibly TRBD1 (6 bases). V lost 6 bases, J lost 10 bases, and 18 bases lay in between. Germline V CDR1 and CDR2: MNHNS, SASEGT. This CDR3 contains 14 residues. Here the CDR3 DNA reads TGTGCCAGCAGAGGGAGAGGGGGGCCCGGAAAACTGTTTTTT. Its translation: CASRGRGGPGKLFF.

This clonotype has just a few counts. This chain connects TRBV20-1 to TRBJ2-1, with TRBD2 matching over 11 bases. Germline loops: CDR1 DFQATT, CDR2 SNEGSKA (reference sequence). V dropped 3 bases and J dropped 6; count of bases not matched to a gene: 7. The CDR3 totals 15 residues. CDR3 sequence: CSASGSGGVINEQFF. The DNA for the CDR3 is TGCAGTGCTAGTGGTAGCGGGGGGGTCATCAATGAGCAGTTCTTC.

This clonotype was recorded a few times. The rearrangement uses TRBV5-6 and TRBJ2-2, with no clear D. The CDR3 totals 15 residues. Germline V gene sequence: CDR1 SGHDT, CDR2 YYEEEE. Trimming pared 1 base from V and 5 bases from J, leaving 12 bases between. The CDR3 protein is CASSLTQRETGELFF. As DNA, the CDR3 is TGTGCCAGCAGCTTGACTCAAAGGGAAACCGGGGAGCTGTTTTTT.

CDR3 sequence reads: CAWSIRTGSNQPQHF. Written as DNA, the CDR3 is TGTGCCTGGAGTATAAGGACAGGGAGCAATCAGCCCCAGCATTTT. The chain uses TRBV30 and TRBJ1-5; 8 nucleotides align to TRBD1. V was pared by 2 bases and J by 1 base, with 4 bases of the junction left unmatched. This CDR3 is 15 amino acids long. Germline-derived CDR1 and CDR2 are GTSNPN and SVGIG (reference sequence).

This clonotype was seen a few times. The V call is TRBV20-1, the J call TRBJ1-5; unclear D gene. The CDR3 is made up of 14 amino acids. The V end lost 3 bases, the J end lost 0 bases, and 9 bases lay between the germline ends. Germline V CDR1 and CDR2: DFQATT, SNEGSKA (reference sequence). In DNA, the CDR3 is TGCAGTGCTAGCGAGACTTATAGCAATCAGCCCCAGCATTTT. Translating it yields CSASETYSNQPQHF.

This chain joins TRBV18 and TRBJ1-3; D is unclear. The length of the CDR3 is 15 residues. The V and J ends lost 5 bases and 3 bases respectively, with 14 bases between them. Per germline, CDR1 KGHSH and CDR2 LQKENI. The chain's CDR3 is CASSTAEGSGNTIYF. DNA for the CDR3: TGTGCCAGCTCAACGGCGGAGGGCAGTGGAAACACCATATATTTT.

The chain carries TRBV3-1 and TRBJ2-7; 9 bases agree with TRBD2. V shed 1 base and J 7 bases; nucleotides not matched to a gene: 5. The CDR3 length is 14 residues. CDR1 and CDR2 (germline): LGHDT, YNNKEL (reference sequence). The CDR3 is CASSQVAGGQEQYF. CDR3 nucleotide sequence: TGTGCCAGCAGCCAAGTTGCGGGGGGGCAGGAGCAGTACTTC.

This clonotype was seen a few times. The J gene is TRBJ1-6, the V gene TRBV5-1; possible D gene TRBD1, 6 bases. The length of the CDR3 is 15 residues. Germline assignment: CDR1 SGHRS and CDR2 YFSETQ. Trimming removed 0 bases from V and 4 bases from J, with 8 bases in between. The CDR3 reads CASSLGQEYNSPLHF. DNA for the CDR3: TGCGCCAGCAGCTTGGGACAGGAGTATAATTCACCCCTCCACTTT.

A few counts support this clonotype. CDR3 amino acids: CASTATRGEQYF. CDR3 bases: TGTGCCAGCACCGCCACCCGGGGCGAGCAGTACTTC. The chain recombines TRBV6-2 or TRBV6-3 with TRBJ2-7; a weak D match, TRBD2 (5 bases). Trimming shortened V by 7 bases and J by 6 bases, and 13 bases separated the two germline ends. The CDR3 consists of 12 residues. In germline, CDR1 is MNHEY, CDR2 SVGEGT.

A remark on this clonotype: The conserved final phenylalanine or tryptophan is absent from the CDR3, which likely points to a read error. The chain combines TRBV28 with TRBJ2-1; no clear D. The CDR3 spans 15 residues. Trimming removed 2 bases at V and 0 bases at J, with 8 bases between. CDR1 is MDHEN and CDR2 is SYDVKM in the germline V gene. CDR3 in amino acids: CASSLDILSYNEQFL. CDR3 DNA: TGTGCCAGCAGTTTAGACATTCTCTCCTACAATGAGCAGTTCTTA.

About this clonotype itself: A read error may be the cause here, since a much bigger clone is one base away. Since the CDR3 does not end with the conserved phenylalanine or tryptophan, this likely comes from a read error. The V and J genes are TRBV7-9 and TRBJ2-7, with TRBD1 identical over 7 bases. V shed 5 bases, J shed 4 bases, and the junction held 5 bases outside the gene matches. The CDR3 contains 13 residues. CDR1 and CDR2 (germline): SEHNR, FQNEAQ (reference sequence). The chain's CDR3 is CASSRGGPYEQYI. CDR3 DNA: TGTGCCAGCAGCCGAGGGGGCCCATACGAGCAGTACATC.